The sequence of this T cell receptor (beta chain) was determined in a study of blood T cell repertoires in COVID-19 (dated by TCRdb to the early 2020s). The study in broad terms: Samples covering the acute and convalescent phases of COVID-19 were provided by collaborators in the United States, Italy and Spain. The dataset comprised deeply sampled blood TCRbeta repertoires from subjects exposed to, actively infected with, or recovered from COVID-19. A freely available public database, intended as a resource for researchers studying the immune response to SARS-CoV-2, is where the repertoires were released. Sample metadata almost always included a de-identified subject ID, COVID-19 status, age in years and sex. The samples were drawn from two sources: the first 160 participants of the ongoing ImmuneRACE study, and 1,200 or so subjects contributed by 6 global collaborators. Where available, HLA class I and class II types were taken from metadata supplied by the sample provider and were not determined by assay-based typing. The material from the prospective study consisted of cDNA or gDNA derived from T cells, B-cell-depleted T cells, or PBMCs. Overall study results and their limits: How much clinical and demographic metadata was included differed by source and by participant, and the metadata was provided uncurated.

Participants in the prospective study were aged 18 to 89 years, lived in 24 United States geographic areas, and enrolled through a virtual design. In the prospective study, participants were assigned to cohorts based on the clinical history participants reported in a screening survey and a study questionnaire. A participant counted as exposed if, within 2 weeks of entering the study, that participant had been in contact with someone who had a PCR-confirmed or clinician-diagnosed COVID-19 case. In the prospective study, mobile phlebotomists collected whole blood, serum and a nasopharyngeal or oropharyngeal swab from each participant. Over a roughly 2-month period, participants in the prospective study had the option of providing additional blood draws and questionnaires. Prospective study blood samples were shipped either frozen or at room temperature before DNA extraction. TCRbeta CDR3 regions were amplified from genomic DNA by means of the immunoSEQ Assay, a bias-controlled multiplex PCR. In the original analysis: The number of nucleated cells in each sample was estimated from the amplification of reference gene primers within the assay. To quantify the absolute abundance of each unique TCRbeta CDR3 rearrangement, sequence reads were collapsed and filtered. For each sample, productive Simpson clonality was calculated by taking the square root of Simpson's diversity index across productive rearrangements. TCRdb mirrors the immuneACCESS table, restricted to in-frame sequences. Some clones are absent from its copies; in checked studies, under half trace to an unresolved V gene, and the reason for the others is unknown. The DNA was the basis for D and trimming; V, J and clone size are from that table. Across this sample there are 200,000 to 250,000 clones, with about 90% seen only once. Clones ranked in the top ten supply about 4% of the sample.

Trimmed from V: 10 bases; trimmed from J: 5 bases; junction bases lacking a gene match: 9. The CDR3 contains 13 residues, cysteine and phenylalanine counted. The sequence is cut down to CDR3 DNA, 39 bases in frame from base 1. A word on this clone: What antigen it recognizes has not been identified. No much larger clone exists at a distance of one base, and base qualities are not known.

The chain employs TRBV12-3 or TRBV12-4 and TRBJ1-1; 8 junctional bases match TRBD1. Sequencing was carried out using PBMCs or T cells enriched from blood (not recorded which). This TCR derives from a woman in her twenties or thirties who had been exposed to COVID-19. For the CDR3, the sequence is CATTGTGKTEAFF. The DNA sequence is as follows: TGTGCCACCACAGGGACAGGAAAAACTGAAGCTTTCTTT.